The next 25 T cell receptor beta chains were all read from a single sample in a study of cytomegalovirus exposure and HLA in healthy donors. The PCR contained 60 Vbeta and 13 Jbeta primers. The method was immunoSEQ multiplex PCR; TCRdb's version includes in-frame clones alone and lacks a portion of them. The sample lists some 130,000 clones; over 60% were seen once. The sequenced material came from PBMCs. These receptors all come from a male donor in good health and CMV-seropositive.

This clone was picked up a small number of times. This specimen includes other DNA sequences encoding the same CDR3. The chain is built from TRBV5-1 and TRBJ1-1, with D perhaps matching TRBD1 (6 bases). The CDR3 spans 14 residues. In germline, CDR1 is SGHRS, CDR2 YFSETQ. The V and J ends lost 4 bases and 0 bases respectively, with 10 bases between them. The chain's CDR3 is CASSLGGLNTEAFF. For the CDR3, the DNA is TGCGCCAGCAGCCTGGGGGGCTTGAACACTGAAGCTTTCTTT. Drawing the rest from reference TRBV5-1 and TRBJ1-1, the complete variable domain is KAGVTQTPRYLIKTRGQQVTLSCSPISGHRSVSWYQQTPGQGLQFLFEYFSETQRNKGNFPGRFSGRQFSNSRSEMNVSTLELGDSALYLCASSLGGLNTEAFFGQGTRLTVV.

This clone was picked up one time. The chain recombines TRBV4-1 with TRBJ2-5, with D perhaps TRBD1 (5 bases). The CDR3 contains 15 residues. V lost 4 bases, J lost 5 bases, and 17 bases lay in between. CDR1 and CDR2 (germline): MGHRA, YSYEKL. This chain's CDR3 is CASSPTRARVETQYF. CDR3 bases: TGCGCCAGCAGCCCCACACGGGCCAGGGTGGAGACCCAGTACTTC.

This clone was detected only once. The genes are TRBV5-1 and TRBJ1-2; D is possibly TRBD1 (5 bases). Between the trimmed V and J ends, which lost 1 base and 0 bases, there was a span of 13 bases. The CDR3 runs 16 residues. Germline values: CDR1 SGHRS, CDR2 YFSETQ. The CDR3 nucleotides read TGCGCCAGCAGCTTGTCGATGGGGCTGGCTAACTATGGCTACACCTTC. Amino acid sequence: CASSLSMGLANYGYTF.

The CDR3 loop is CASSLTRGRESNTEAFF. DNA of the CDR3: TGCGCCAGCAGCTTGACTAGGGGGCGGGAATCGAACACTGAAGCTTTCTTT. The J gene is TRBJ1-1, the V gene TRBV5-1; 7 positions match TRBD1. The V segment lost 1 base and the J segment 1 base; nucleotides outside the gene matches: 10. The CDR3 totals 17 residues. CDR1 SGHRS and CDR2 YFSETQ come from the germline V gene.

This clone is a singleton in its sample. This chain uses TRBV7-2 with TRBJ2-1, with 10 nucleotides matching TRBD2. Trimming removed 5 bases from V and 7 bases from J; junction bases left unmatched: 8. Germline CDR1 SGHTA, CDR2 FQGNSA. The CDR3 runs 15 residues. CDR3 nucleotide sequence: TGTGCCAGCAGCCCGACTAGCGGGCCACCGAATGAGCAGTTCTTC. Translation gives CASSPTSGPPNEQFF.

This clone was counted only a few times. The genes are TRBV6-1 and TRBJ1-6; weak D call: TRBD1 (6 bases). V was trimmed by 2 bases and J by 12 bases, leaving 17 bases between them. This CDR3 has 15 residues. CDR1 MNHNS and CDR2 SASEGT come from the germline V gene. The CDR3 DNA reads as TGTGCCAGCAGTGAAAGGGGCACAGCCAGGGGACCCCTCCACTTT. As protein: CASSERGTARGPLHF.

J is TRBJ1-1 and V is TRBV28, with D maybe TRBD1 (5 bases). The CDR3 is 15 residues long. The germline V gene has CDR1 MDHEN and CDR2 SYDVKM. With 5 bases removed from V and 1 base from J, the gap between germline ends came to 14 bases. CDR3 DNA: TGTGCCAGCAGTGCTCTTGACAGTCCGAACACTGAAGCTTTCTTT. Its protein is CASSALDSPNTEAFF.

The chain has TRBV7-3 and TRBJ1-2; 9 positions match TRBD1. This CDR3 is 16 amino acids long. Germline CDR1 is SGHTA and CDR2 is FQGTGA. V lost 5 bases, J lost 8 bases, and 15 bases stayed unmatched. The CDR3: CASSRLPGGQGGGYTF. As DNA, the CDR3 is TGTGCCAGCAGCCGCTTACCGGGGGGACAGGGTGGCGGCTACACCTTC.

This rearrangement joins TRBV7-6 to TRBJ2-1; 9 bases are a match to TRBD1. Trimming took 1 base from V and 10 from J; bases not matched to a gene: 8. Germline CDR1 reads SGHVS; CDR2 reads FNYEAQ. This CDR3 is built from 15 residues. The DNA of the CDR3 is TGTGCCAGCAGCTTAGGAATTACAGGGGGCGGGGAGCAGTTCTTC. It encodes CASSLGITGGGEQFF.

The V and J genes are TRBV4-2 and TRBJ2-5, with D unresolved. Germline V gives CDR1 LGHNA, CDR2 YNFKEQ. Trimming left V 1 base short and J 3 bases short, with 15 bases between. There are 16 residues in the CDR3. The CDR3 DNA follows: TGTGCCAGCAGCCAAGCCGCCCAAGGAGCTGAAGAGACCCAGTACTTC. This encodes CASSQAAQGAEETQYF.

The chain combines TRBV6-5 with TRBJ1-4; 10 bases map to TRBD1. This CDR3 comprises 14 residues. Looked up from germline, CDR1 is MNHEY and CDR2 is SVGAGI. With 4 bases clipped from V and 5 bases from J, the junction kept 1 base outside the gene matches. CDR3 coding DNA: TGTGCCAGCAGTTGGACAGGGGGAAATGAAAAACTGTTTTTT. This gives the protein CASSWTGGNEKLFF.

This chain's CDR3 is CASSRQGAVGYTF. In DNA, the CDR3 is TGTGCCAGCAGCCGACAGGGGGCGGTAGGCTACACCTTC. The gene calls are TRBV5-4 and TRBJ1-2, with TRBD1 matching 10 bases. V dropped 4 bases and J dropped 8; count of bases not matched to a gene: 5. Germline CDR1 is SGHNT and CDR2 is YYREEE (reference sequence). This CDR3 is 13 amino acids long.

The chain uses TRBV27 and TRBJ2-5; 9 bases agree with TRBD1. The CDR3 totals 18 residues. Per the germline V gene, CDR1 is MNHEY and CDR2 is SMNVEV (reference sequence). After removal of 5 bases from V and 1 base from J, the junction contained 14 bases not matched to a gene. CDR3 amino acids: CASSATGGGLIGQETQYF. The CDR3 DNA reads TGTGCCAGCAGTGCTACAGGGGGCGGGTTGATCGGCCAAGAGACCCAGTACTTC.

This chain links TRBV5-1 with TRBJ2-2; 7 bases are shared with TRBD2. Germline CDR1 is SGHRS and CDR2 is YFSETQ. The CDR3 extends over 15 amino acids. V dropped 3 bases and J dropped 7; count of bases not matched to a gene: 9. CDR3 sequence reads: CASSSSGNKLGELFF. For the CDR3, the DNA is TGCGCCAGCAGCTCCAGCGGGAATAAACTCGGGGAGCTGTTTTTT.

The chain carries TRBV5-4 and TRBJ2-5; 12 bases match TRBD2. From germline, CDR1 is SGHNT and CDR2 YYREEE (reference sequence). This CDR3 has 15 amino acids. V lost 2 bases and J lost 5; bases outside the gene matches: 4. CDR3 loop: CASSLPSGRDETQYF. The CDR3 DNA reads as TGTGCCAGCAGCTTACCTAGCGGGAGGGACGAGACCCAGTACTTC.

The CDR3 sequence is CASSDPFSNQPQHF. CDR3 nucleotide sequence: TGTGCCAGCAGTGACCCGTTTAGCAATCAGCCCCAGCATTTT. The chain joins TRBV2 to TRBJ1-5; D unclear. The germline CDR1 and CDR2 sequences are SNHLY and FYNNEI. The CDR3 has 14 residues. Between the trimmed V and J ends, which lost 3 bases and 0 bases, there was a span of 6 bases.

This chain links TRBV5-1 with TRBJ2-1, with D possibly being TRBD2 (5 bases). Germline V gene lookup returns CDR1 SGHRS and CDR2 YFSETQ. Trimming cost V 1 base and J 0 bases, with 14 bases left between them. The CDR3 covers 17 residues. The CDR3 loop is CASSLRGAISSYNEQFF. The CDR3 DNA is TGCGCCAGCAGCTTGCGGGGTGCTATTAGCTCCTACAATGAGCAGTTCTTC. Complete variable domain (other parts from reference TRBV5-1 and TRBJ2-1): KAGVTQTPRYLIKTRGQQVTLSCSPISGHRSVSWYQQTPGQGLQFLFEYFSETQRNKGNFPGRFSGRQFSNSRSEMNVSTLELGDSALYLCASSLRGAISSYNEQFFGPGTRLTVL.

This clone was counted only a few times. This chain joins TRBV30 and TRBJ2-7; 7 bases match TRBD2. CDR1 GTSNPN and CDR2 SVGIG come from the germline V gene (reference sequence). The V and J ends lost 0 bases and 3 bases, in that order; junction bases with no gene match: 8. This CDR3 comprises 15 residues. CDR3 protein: CAWSVRAGEDYEQYF. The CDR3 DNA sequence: TGTGCCTGGAGTGTAAGGGCGGGAGAAGACTACGAGCAGTACTTC.

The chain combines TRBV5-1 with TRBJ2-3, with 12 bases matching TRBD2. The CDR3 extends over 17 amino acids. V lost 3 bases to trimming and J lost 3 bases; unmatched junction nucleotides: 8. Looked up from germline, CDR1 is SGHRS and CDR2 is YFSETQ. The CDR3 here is CASSSGLAGSGTDTQYF. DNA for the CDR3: TGCGCCAGCAGCTCGGGACTAGCGGGCTCGGGGACAGATACGCAGTATTTT.

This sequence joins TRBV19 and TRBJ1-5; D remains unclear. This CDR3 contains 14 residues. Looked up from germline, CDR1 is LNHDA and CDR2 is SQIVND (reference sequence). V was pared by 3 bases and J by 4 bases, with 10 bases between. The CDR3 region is CASSMGSRNQPQHF. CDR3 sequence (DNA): TGTGCCAGTAGTATGGGGAGTCGAAATCAGCCCCAGCATTTT.

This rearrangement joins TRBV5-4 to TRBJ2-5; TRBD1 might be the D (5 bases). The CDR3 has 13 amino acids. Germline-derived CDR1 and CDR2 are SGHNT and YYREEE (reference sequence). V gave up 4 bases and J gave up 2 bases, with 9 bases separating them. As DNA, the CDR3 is TGTGCCAGCAGCATAGACAGACAAGAGACCCAGTACTTC. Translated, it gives CASSIDRQETQYF.

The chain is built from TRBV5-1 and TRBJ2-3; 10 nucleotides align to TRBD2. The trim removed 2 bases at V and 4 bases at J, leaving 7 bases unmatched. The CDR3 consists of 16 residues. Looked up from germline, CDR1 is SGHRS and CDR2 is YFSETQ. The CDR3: CASSLFTSGAPDTQYF. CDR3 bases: TGCGCCAGCAGCTTATTCACTAGCGGGGCACCAGATACGCAGTATTTT.

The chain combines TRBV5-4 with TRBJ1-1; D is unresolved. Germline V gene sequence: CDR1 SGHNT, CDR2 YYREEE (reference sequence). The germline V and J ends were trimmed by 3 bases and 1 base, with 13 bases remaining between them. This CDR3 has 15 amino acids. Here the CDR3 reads CASSSPGAANTEAFF. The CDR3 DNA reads TGTGCCAGCAGCTCCCCCGGAGCCGCGAACACTGAAGCTTTCTTT.

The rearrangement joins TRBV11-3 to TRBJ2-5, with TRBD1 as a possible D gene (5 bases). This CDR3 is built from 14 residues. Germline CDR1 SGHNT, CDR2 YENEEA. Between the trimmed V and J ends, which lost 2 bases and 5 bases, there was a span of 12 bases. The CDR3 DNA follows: TGTGCCAGCAGCTTAAGGGGCCAAAGCGAGACCCAGTACTTC. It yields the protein CASSLRGQSETQYF.

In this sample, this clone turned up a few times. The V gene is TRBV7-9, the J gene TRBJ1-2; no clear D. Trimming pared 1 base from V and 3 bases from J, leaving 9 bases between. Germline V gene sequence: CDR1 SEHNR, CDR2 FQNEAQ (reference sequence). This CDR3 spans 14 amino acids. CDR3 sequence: CASSLEVSDYGYTF. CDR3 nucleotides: TGTGCCAGCAGCTTAGAAGTCAGCGACTATGGCTACACCTTC.